This T cell receptor (beta chain) was identified in a study of CD8+ T cells in alopecia areata. General study points: On tofacitinib, scalp and blood still held many of the expanded lesional clones. Given one nonresponder, whether baseline CD8+ expansion relates to response remains uncertain.

The sequencing template was cDNA reverse transcribed from extracted RNA. Libraries were prepared by immunoSEQ multiplex PCR; TCRdb keeps only in-frame clonotypes and omits some of them. The sample lists approximately 150,000 clones, 50% to 75% occurring once. Treatment meaning: oral pan-JAK inhibitor, 5-10 mg twice daily. Obtained from alopecia areata patients were lesional scalp punch biopsies along with peripheral blood. Comments on this clone: What it binds is not known.

The CDR3 has 14 amino acids. CDR1 is MNHEY, CDR2 SVGAGI, per germline. V gave up 7 bases and J gave up 0 bases, with 12 bases separating them. Source: CD4+ T cells sorted from blood, taken around week 55, from a patient treated with tofacitinib. The genes are TRBV6-5 and TRBJ1-2; D is unclear. The sequence was collected from a human donor with alopecia areata. CDR3 region: CASKLGASNYGYTF. The DNA of the CDR3 is TGTGCCAGCAAATTAGGCGCCTCTAACTATGGCTACACCTTC.